These 6 T cell receptor beta chains share one sample of origin, sequenced in a study of graft-versus-host responses after intestinal transplantation. Their recognized antigens are unknown. Assay used: immunoSEQ multiplex PCR; TCRdb lists only in-frame clones, some missing. The sample contains over 80,000 clones, 85% to 95% of which appear only once. Source: unstimulated CD8+ T cells sorted from spleen or lymph node cells, taken before transplant. All receptors come from a human donor who was the organ donor for an intestinal transplant.

The chain has TRBV4-3 and TRBJ2-1, with TRBD2 matching over 14 bases. V was pared by 0 bases and J by 8 bases, with 9 bases of the junction left unmatched. CDR3 size: 18 residues. Germline V gene sequence: CDR1 LGHNA, CDR2 YSLEER. DNA for the CDR3: TGCGCCAGCAGCCAAGATCCGACTAGCGGGGGGGGAGGGGATGAGCAGTTCTTC. It yields the protein CASSQDPTSGGGGDEQFF.

The chain is built from TRBV29-1 and TRBJ2-5; possibly TRBD2 for D (6 bases). The end of the DNA aligns better with TRBJ2-7, so the J call may be wrong. The CDR3 extends over 11 amino acids. Germline-derived CDR1 and CDR2 are SQVTM and ANQGSEA. The CDR3 loop reads CSVAGGSEQYF. The CDR3 DNA follows: TGCAGCGTTGCCGGAGGGTCCGAGCAGTACTTC.

The rearrangement uses TRBV6-1 and TRBJ2-3, with 7 bases lining up with TRBD2. The CDR3 is 15 residues long. Losses at the gene ends were 5 bases for V and 1 base for J; bases not matched to a gene: 6. CDR1 and CDR2 (germline): MNHNS, SASEGT. The CDR3 here is CASSFVAGGTDTQYF. The DNA of the CDR3 is TGTGCCAGCAGTTTTGTGGCGGGGGGCACAGATACGCAGTATTTT.

V is TRBV5-1 and J is TRBJ2-2; tentative D call: TRBD1 (5 bases). Per the germline V gene, CDR1 is SGHRS and CDR2 is YFSETQ. The ends were cut back, 0 bases at V and 1 base at J, with 7 bases in the middle. CDR3 length: 15 amino acids. The CDR3: CASSLATGNTGELFF. In DNA form, the CDR3 reads TGCGCCAGCAGCTTGGCTACAGGGAACACCGGGGAGCTGTTTTTT.

This chain connects TRBV5-1 to TRBJ2-1; TRBD2 might be the D (6 bases). The V gene lost 0 bases and the J gene lost 3 bases, with 13 bases spanning the gap. CDR3 length: 16 amino acids. Germline lookup yields CDR1 SGHRS and CDR2 YFSETQ. The CDR3 reads CASSLGDRGLYNEQFF. CDR3 bases: TGCGCCAGCAGCTTGGGGGATCGGGGACTCTACAATGAGCAGTTCTTC.

This chain connects TRBV4-2 to TRBJ2-1; TRBD2 aligns across 7 bases. Germline lookup yields CDR1 LGHNA and CDR2 YNFKEQ. The V segment lost 3 bases and the J segment 8 bases; nucleotides outside the gene matches: 7. The CDR3 length is 14 residues. The CDR3 DNA reads TGTGCCAGCAGCCAGGTGCGGGAGATCGATGAGCAGTTCTTC. Translating gives CASSQVREIDEQFF.